The following is a T cell receptor beta chain sequence with its context. Its antigen is not known. The CDR3 is made up of 17 amino acids. Germline loops: CDR1 MDHEN, CDR2 SYDVKM. After removal of 5 bases from V and 7 bases from J, the junction contained 13 bases not matched to a gene. Repertoires were generated with immunoSEQ multiplex PCR, while TCRdb's copy carries only in-frame clones and drops some. Among some 17,000 clones listed, around 75% were seen once. These data belong to a study of PD-1 blockade in classical Hodgkin lymphoma. Overall study findings and caveats: Reports indicated that newly diagnosed patients had lower baseline TCR diversity than healthy donors did. By C4D1 there was a significant rise in CD4+ TCR diversity but not in CD8+ TCR diversity.

The sample's time point: cycle 4 day 1 (C4D1), after less than seven weeks of nivolumab. Every patient had relapsed following autologous stem cell transplantation, and cohorts differed in brentuximab vedotin exposure. Investigators isolated CD4+ T cells from thawed PBMCs through magnetic negative selection. Complete response, partial response or progressive disease constituted the best responses recorded. Material: CD4+ T cells from blood, obtained before the fourth cycle of nivolumab. The receptor was isolated from a human donor with classical Hodgkin lymphoma. J is TRBJ1-4 and V is TRBV28, with 10 bases fitting TRBD1. CDR3 sequence: CASSPGNGQGEREKLFF. CDR3 nucleotide sequence: TGTGCCAGCAGTCCGGGAAACGGACAGGGGGAGCGTGAAAAACTGTTTTTT. The full variable domain, with the rest looked up from reference TRBV28 and TRBJ1-4, is DVKVTQSSRYLVKRTGEKVFLECVQDMDHENMFWYRQDPGLGLRLIYFSYDVKMKEKGDIPEGYSVSREKKERFSLILESASTNQTSMYLCASSPGNGQGEREKLFFGSGTQLSVL.